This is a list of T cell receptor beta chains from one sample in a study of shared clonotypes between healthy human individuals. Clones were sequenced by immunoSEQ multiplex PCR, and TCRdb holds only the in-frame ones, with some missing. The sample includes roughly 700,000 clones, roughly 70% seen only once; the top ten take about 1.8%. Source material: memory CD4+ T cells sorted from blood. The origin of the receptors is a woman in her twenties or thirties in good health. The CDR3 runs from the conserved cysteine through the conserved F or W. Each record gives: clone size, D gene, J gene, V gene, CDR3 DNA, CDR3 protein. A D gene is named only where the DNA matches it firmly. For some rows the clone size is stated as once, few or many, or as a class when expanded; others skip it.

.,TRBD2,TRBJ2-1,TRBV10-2,TGCGCCAGCGAGGGACTAGCGGGAGGGCGTCAGCAGTTCTTC,CASEGLAGGRQQFF
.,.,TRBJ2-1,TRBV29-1,TGCAGCGGGGGGGACCCTCGCCGAAATGAGCAGTTCTTC,CSGGDPRRNEQFF
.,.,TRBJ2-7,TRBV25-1,TGTGCCAGCAGTCCCCTGGTTGGGTACGAGCAGTACTTC,CASSPLVGYEQYF
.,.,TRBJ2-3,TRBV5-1,TGCGCCAGCAGCCTCGGGACTTCCACAGATACGCAGTATTTT,CASSLGTSTDTQYF
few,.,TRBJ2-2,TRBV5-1,TGCGCCAGCAGCTGGACACTCACCGGGGAGCTGTTTTTT,CASSWTLTGELFF
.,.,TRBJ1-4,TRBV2,TGTGCCAGCAAAGGAGAAGAAAAACTGTTTTTT,CASKGEEKLFF
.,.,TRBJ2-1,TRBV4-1,TGCGCCAGCAGCCAAGGCGGTAGGGGGGCAGACAATGAGCAGTTCTTC,CASSQGGRGADNEQFF
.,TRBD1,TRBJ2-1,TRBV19,TGTGCCAGTAGTAGAGGGACAGGGCGGAATGAGCAGTTCTTC,CASSRGTGRNEQFF
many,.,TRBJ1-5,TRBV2,TGTGCCAGCAGTGAAGCGGTGGGGCAGAATCAGCCCCAGCATTTT,CASSEAVGQNQPQHF
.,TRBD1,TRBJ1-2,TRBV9,TGTGCCAGCAGCGTAGCTTCGGGACAGGGTAACTATGGCTACACCTTC,CASSVASGQGNYGYTF
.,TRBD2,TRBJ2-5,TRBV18,TGTGCCAGCTCCCAATTAGGGACTAGCAACCAAGAGACCCAGTACTTC,CASSQLGTSNQETQYF
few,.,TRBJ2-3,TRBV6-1,TGTGCCAGCAGTGACGCAGGGGATCCGGGGGATACGCAGTATTTT,CASSDAGDPGDTQYF
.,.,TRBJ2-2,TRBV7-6,TGTGCCAGCAGCTTAGAGCGGACTACCGGGGAGCTGTTTTTT,CASSLERTTGELFF
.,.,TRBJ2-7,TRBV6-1,TGTGCCAGCAGTGAGACCGGGACCTGGGCCTACGAGCAGTACTTC,CASSETGTWAYEQYF
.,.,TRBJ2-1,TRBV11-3,TGTGCCAGCAGTCCTTCAAAGACTAGTTCGCAGTTCTTC,CASSPSKTSSQFF
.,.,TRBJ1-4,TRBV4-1,TGCGCCAGCAGCCCCCGACCGGCAGCAACTAATGAAAAACTGTTTTTT,CASSPRPAATNEKLFF
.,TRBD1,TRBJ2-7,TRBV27,TGTGCCAGCAGGGGGACAGGGACGGACGAGCAGTACTTC,CASRGTGTDEQYF
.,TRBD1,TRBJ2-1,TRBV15,TGTGCCACCAGCACCCTACAGGGGCCGTACAATGAGCAGTTCTTC,CATSTLQGPYNEQFF
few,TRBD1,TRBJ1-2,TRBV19,TGTGCCAGTAGTATTTCTACAGGGGAAAGGAACTATGGCTACACCTTC,CASSISTGERNYGYTF
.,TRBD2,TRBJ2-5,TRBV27,TGTGCCAGCAGTGGTATGGCGGGAGTCTCCCAAGAGACCCAGTACTTC,CASSGMAGVSQETQYF
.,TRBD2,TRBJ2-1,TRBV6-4,TGTGCCAGCAGTGACTCGGCTAGCGGGGATTACAATGAGCAGTTCTTC,CASSDSASGDYNEQFF
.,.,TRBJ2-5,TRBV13,TGTGCCAGCAGCTTCCCGCAAGAGACCCAGTACTTC,CASSFPQETQYF
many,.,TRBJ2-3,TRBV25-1,TGTGCCAGCAGGGTGGCAGTAGAAGATACGCAGTATTTT,CASRVAVEDTQYF
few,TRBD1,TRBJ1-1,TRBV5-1,TGCGCCAGCAGCTGGACAGGAGAGGCTGAAGCTTTCTTT,CASSWTGEAEAFF
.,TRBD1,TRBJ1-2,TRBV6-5,TGTGCCAGCAGTAATCTGGGACAGTCGTATGGCTACACCTTC,CASSNLGQSYGYTF
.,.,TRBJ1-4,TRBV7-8,TGTGCCAGCAGCTTAGGTCAGGGAGAAAATGAAAAACTGTTTTTT,CASSLGQGENEKLFF
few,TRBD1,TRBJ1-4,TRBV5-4,TGTGCCAGCAGCTTGGGGGGACAGATGAATGAAAAACTGTTTTTT,CASSLGGQMNEKLFF
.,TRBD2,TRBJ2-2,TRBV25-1,TGTGCCAGCAGTGTAGCGGGAAACACCGGGGAGCTGTTTTTT,CASSVAGNTGELFF
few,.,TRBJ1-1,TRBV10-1,TGCGCCAGCATTGTTAGAGCTTTCTTT,CASIVRAFF
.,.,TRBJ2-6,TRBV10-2,TGCGCCAGCAGTGTTGCGGGCTCTGGGGCCAACGTCCTGACTTTC,CASSVAGSGANVLTF
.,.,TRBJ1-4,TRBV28,TGTGCCTCCAGCGTGGGTGAAAAACTGTTTTTT,CASSVGEKLFF
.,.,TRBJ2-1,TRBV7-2,TGTGCCAGCAGCTTAGAAATTGGACACGCTGAGCAGTTCTTC,CASSLEIGHAEQFF
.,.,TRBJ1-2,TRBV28,TGTGCCAGCAGTTTAGTCCGAGGTGTTAACTATGGCTACACCTTC,CASSLVRGVNYGYTF
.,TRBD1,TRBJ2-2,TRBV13,TGTGCCAGCAGCTCCACAGGGGGCAGCGGGGAGCTGTTTTTT,CASSSTGGSGELFF
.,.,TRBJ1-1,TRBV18,TGTGCCAGCTCTCCCCCCGGGGTGAACACTGAAGCTTTCTTT,CASSPPGVNTEAFF
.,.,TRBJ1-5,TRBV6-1,TGTGCCAGCAGTGAAAGACTTGGGGCAGGAGTATATAGCAATCAGCCCCAGCATTTT,CASSERLGAGVYSNQPQHF
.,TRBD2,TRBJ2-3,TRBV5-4,TGTGCCAGCAGCTTGGCGCTAGCGGTTACAGATACGCAGTATTTT,CASSLALAVTDTQYF
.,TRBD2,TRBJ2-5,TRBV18,TGTGCCAGCTCACCACCTAAAGCGGGAGCGGGAGAGACCCAGTACTTC,CASSPPKAGAGETQYF
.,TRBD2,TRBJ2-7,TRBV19,TGTGCCAGTAGTTCTAGCGGAATTACCTCCTACGAGCAGTACTTC,CASSSSGITSYEQYF
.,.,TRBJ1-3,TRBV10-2,TGCGCCAGCAGGGAGACAGGAATAGGGGACACCATATATTTT,CASRETGIGDTIYF
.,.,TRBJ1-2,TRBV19,TGTGCCAGTAGTATGGGGGCACACTATGGCTACACCTTC,CASSMGAHYGYTF
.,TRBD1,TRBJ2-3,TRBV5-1,TGCGCCAGCAGCTTGGGGACAGGGTCAGATACGCAGTATTTT,CASSLGTGSDTQYF
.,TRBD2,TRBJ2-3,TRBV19,TGTGCCAGTAGTACAACAAAGACTAGCGAATCGCAGTATTTT,CASSTTKTSESQYF
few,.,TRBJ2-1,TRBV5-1,TGCGCCAGCACCCTGGACGGGAGCTACAATGAGCAGTTCTTC,CASTLDGSYNEQFF
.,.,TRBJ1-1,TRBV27,TGTGCCAGCAGTTCTGGCAGGGTGAACACTGAAGCTTTCTTT,CASSSGRVNTEAFF
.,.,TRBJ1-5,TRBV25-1,TGTGCCAGCAGTCCGGGATTAAATCAGCCCCAGCATTTT,CASSPGLNQPQHF
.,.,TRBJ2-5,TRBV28,TGTGCCAGCAGTTTACCTAGCCGGCGGTACCAAGAGACCCAGTACTTC,CASSLPSRRYQETQYF
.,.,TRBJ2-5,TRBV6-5,TGTGCCAGCAGTTACTCCTGGGACACTGGGGAGACCCAGTACTTC,CASSYSWDTGETQYF
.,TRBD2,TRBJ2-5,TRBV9,TGTGCCAGCAGCGTTCAAGCGGGAGTCGATGAGACCCAGTACTTC,CASSVQAGVDETQYF
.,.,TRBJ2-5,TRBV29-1,TGCAGCGTTACCGTGGTAGGCCAGGGAGCTCAAGAGACCCAGTACTTC,CSVTVVGQGAQETQYF
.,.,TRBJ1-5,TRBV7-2,TGTGCCAGCAGCCCAGTGTCACTCCTTAGCAATCAGCCCCAGCATTTT,CASSPVSLLSNQPQHF
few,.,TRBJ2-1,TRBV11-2,TGTGCCAGCAGCTTATTTTTGCGTGGCAGAGGGGTCGGTGAGCAGTTCTTC,CASSLFLRGRGVGEQFF
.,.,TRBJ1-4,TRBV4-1,TGCGCCAGCAGTAGGGCAGAAACAACTAATGAAAAACTGTTTTTT,CASSRAETTNEKLFF